The 9 T cell receptor beta chains in this list originate from one sample, sequenced in a study of blood T cells in healthy people across ages. The use of a sample-barcoded 5' primer and a J-beta primer mix characterized a second PCR of roughly 6 to 11 cycles. TCRdb fed the 5' RACE reads into MiXCR, producing one record per CDR3 protein. The sample includes hundreds of thousands of distinct CDR3 sequences, roughly 26% of them seen just once. Sequences were obtained from blood. These receptors were taken from a woman of 80 years or more in good health.

As regards this clonotype: Given a much more abundant clone one base away, this may be a read error. The rearrangement uses TRBV6-6 and TRBJ2-1, with 14 bases lining up with TRBD2. The DNA end favors TRBJ2-7, so the J call may be wrong. The CDR3 extends over 17 amino acids. Per the germline V gene, CDR1 is MNHNY and CDR2 is SVGAGI (reference sequence). The CDR3 nucleotides read TGTGCCAGCAGTAACCAGGGACTAGCGGGGGCCTACAATGAGCAGTACTTC. Its protein is CASSNQGLAGAYNEQYF.

Only a few counts were recorded for this clonotype. Just one base apart from a much larger clone, this may be a read error. CDR3 coding DNA: TGCGCCAGCAGCCAAGATCTAGGACCGGTGAACACTGAAGCTTTCTTT. Protein product: CASSQDLGPVNTEAFF. V is TRBV4-1 and J is TRBJ1-1; the D is unclear. The germline gives CDR1 MGHRA, CDR2 YSYEKL. Deletions cut 0 bases from V and 0 bases from J, with 11 bases between. CDR3 length equals 16 residues.

Concerning this clonotype itself: A much bigger clone sits one base away, suggesting this may be a read error. This rearrangement joins TRBV6-1 to TRBJ2-5, with unresolved D. Germline V gene lookup returns CDR1 MNHNS and CDR2 SASEGT. Between the trimmed V and J ends, which lost 1 base and 13 bases, there was a span of 13 bases. The CDR3 covers 12 residues. CDR3 sequence: CASSEGGNIRYF. The CDR3 DNA reads TGTGCCAGCAGTGAAGGGGGAAACATTCGGTACTTC.

V usage is TRBV20-1 and J usage is TRBJ2-1; the D is unclear. The CDR3 consists of 13 residues. The germline gives CDR1 DFQATT, CDR2 SNEGSKA (reference sequence). V dropped 0 bases and J dropped 5 bases, with 8 bases sitting between them. The CDR3 sequence is CSARDWLDNEQFF. CDR3 coding DNA: TGCAGTGCTAGAGATTGGCTGGACAATGAGCAGTTCTTC.

This clonotype came up many times. V and J are TRBV4-2 and TRBJ1-5; unclear D gene. The V gene's germline CDR1 is LGHNA and CDR2 YNFKEQ. V dropped 1 base and J dropped 7 bases, with 8 bases sitting between them. The CDR3 runs to 13 residues. CDR3 nucleotide sequence: TGTGCCAGCAGCCAAGTTCCGGAACAGCCCCAGCATTTT. It yields the protein CASSQVPEQPQHF.

In its sample, this clonotype was seen a few times. The V and J genes are TRBV11-2 and TRBJ2-3, with 9 bases identical to TRBD2. Germline CDR1 SGHAT, CDR2 FQNNGV. The CDR3 sequence is 15 residues long. Losses at the gene ends were 4 bases for V and 5 bases for J; bases not matched to a gene: 7. The CDR3 DNA reads as TGTGCCAGCAGCTCCTACCAGCGGGGGGTAGATACGCAGTATTTT. Its translation: CASSSYQRGVDTQYF. The whole variable domain, remainder taken from reference TRBV11-2 and TRBJ2-3, is EAGVAQSPRYKIIEKRQSVAFWCNPISGHATLYWYQQILGQGPKLLIQFQNNGVVDDSQLPKDRFSAERLKGVDSTLKIQPAKLEDSAVYLCASSSYQRGVDTQYFGPGTRLTVL.

The chain employs TRBV7-2 and TRBJ2-2, with D perhaps matching TRBD1 (5 bases). Germline CDR1 and CDR2: SGHTA and FQGNSA. This CDR3 region has 15 residues. Trimming removed 4 bases at V and 1 base at J, with 10 bases between. The CDR3 sequence: CASSSRVGNTGELFF. The CDR3 region has the DNA TGTGCCAGCAGCTCCAGGGTGGGGAACACCGGGGAGCTGTTTTTT.

This clonotype was counted ten times or more. The J gene is TRBJ2-7, the V gene TRBV15, with 7 bases identical to TRBD2. Unmatched junction bases numbered 5, after V lost 3 bases and J lost 0 bases. This CDR3 contains 15 residues. Germline assignment: CDR1 LNHNV and CDR2 YYDKDF (reference sequence). CDR3 residues: CATSRGGVSSYEQYF. CDR3 DNA sequence: TGTGCCACCAGCAGGGGGGGGGTGAGCTCCTACGAGCAGTACTTC.

This chain connects TRBV12-3 or TRBV12-4 to TRBJ2-3; 14 bases match TRBD2. After removal of 5 bases from V and 2 bases from J, the junction contained 12 bases not matched to a gene. The CDR3 consists of 19 residues. The chain's CDR3 is CASSHGFGTSGGFTDTQYF. CDR3 DNA sequence: TGTGCCAGCAGTCACGGCTTCGGGACTAGCGGGGGTTTCACAGATACGCAGTATTTT.